This entry lists 25 T cell receptor beta chains sequenced from one sample in a study of early T cells in non-severe SARS-CoV-2 infection. MiXCR, applied by TCRdb to the 5' RACE reads, yields one record per CDR3 protein. The sample has roughly 99,000 distinct CDR3 sequences, more than 10% seen once. The specimen was whole blood, collected at baseline. These receptors were taken from an adult who was a healthcare worker with PCR-confirmed SARS-CoV-2 infection or an uninfected control (not recorded which).

The chain carries TRBV10-3 and TRBJ2-1, with 10 nucleotides matching TRBD2. Per germline, CDR1 ENHRY and CDR2 SYGVKD. The J segment lost 0 bases and the V segment lost 4 bases, leaving 3 bases of the junction unmatched. CDR3 length: 16 residues. The CDR3 spells CAISVASGSSYNEQFF. In nucleotides, the CDR3 is TGTGCCATCAGTGTGGCTAGCGGGAGCTCCTACAATGAGCAGTTCTTC.

This clonotype was detected a few times. V and J are TRBV18 and TRBJ1-1; D is ambiguous. The ends were cut back, 3 bases at V and 6 bases at J, with 8 bases in the middle. From germline, CDR1 is KGHSH and CDR2 LQKENI. This CDR3 has 12 residues. CDR3 nucleotides: TGTGCCAGCTCACCGGATTCGGCTGAAGCTTTCTTT. Translation: CASSPDSAEAFF.

This clonotype occurred a few times. This chain joins TRBV20-1 and TRBJ2-2, with 7 bases lining up with TRBD1. V dropped 6 bases and J dropped 9; count of bases not matched to a gene: 10. Germline V gene data show CDR1 as DFQATT and CDR2 as SNEGSKA (reference sequence). This CDR3 contains 13 residues. The chain's CDR3 is CSARTGEERELFF. The CDR3 region has the DNA TGCAGTGCAAGAACAGGGGAAGAGAGGGAGCTGTTTTTT.

This chain connects TRBV30 to TRBJ2-3, with 8 positions matching TRBD2. V was pared by 8 bases and J by 5 bases, with 9 bases of the junction left unmatched. The CDR3 is 13 amino acids. Germline lookup yields CDR1 GTSNPN and CDR2 SVGIG (reference sequence). The CDR3 sequence is CARKAGRGDTQYF. In DNA form, the CDR3 reads TGTGCCCGGAAGGCCGGGAGGGGAGATACGCAGTATTTT.

A few counts support this clonotype. The chain recombines TRBV6-2 or TRBV6-3 with TRBJ2-5, with no clear D. The CDR3 runs 10 residues. The germline V and J ends were trimmed by 5 bases and 7 bases, with 5 bases remaining between them. In germline, CDR1 is MNHEY, CDR2 SVGEGT. The DNA for the CDR3 is TGTGCCAGCAGTCTCGGGACCCAGTACTTC. Encoded protein: CASSLGTQYF.

This clonotype was seen many times. J is TRBJ1-4 and V is TRBV4-1, with D tentatively TRBD1 (6 bases). Germline CDR1 is MGHRA and CDR2 is YSYEKL. V was shortened by 0 bases and J by 6 bases, with 14 bases between the two germline ends. This CDR3 comprises 16 residues. DNA of the CDR3: TGCGCCAGCAGCCAAGAATGGACAGAGCCTCATGAAAAACTGTTTTTT. This codes for CASSQEWTEPHEKLFF.

There are many counts of this clonotype. This sequence joins TRBV20-1 and TRBJ2-5; 11 bases are shared with TRBD2. The CDR3 contains 16 residues. The junction had 11 bases not matched to a gene; V was cut back by 4 bases and J by 4 bases. The V gene's germline CDR1 is DFQATT and CDR2 SNEGSKA (reference sequence). CDR3 residues: CSANGLAGPFGETQYF. The CDR3 DNA follows: TGCAGTGCTAATGGACTAGCGGGCCCTTTCGGAGAGACCCAGTACTTC.

Turning to this clonotype: One base away lies a much larger clone, so this may be a sequencing read error. The V and J genes are TRBV28 and TRBJ1-1; TRBD1 might be the D (6 bases). Germline CDR1 is MDHEN and CDR2 is SYDVKM. The CDR3 sequence is 13 residues long. CDR3 in amino acids: CVGRGGASTEAFF. The CDR3 DNA sequence: TGTGTCGGCCGCGGGGGGGCGAGCACTGAAGCTTTCTTT. Drawing the rest from reference TRBV28 and TRBJ1-1, the complete variable domain is DVKVTQSSRYLVKRTGEKVFLECVQDMDHENMFWYRQDPGLGLRLIYFSYDVKMKEKGDIPEGYSVSREKKERFSLILESASTNQTSMYLCVGRGGASTEAFFGQGTRLTVV.

This clonotype has only a few counts. The J gene is TRBJ1-1, the V gene TRBV11-1, with D tentatively TRBD1 (5 bases). This CDR3 contains 13 residues. Germline V gene data show CDR1 as SGHAT and CDR2 as FQDESV (reference sequence). V lost 1 base and J lost 4, with 7 bases in between. The CDR3 DNA reads as TGTGCCAGCAGCTTAGGAGGGGCCACTGAAGCTTTCTTT. Its translation is CASSLGGATEAFF.

CDR3 sequence: CSARGPGTDTQYF. The CDR3 region has the DNA TGCAGTGCTAGGGGACCCGGCACAGATACGCAGTATTTT. V and J are TRBV20-1 and TRBJ2-3; D is tentatively TRBD1 or TRBD2 (5 bases each). Germline values: CDR1 DFQATT, CDR2 SNEGSKA (reference sequence). The CDR3 extends over 13 amino acids. Deletions cut 3 bases from V and 1 base from J, with 8 bases between.

This clonotype was picked up a small number of times. The chain employs TRBV6-5 and TRBJ1-1; no definite D call. The V and J ends lost 6 bases and 4 bases respectively, with 12 bases between them. The CDR3 loop spans 13 amino acids. Germline V lookup: CDR1 MNHEY, CDR2 SVGAGI. The CDR3 here is CASRWRAGTEAFF. CDR3 DNA: TGTGCCAGCAGGTGGAGGGCTGGCACTGAAGCTTTCTTT.

This clonotype was detected ten times or more. The chain uses TRBV7-9 and TRBJ2-3; TRBD2 matches at 12 bases. Germline trimming cut 5 bases from V and 3 bases from J; bases unmatched to any gene: 6. The CDR3 length is 16 residues. Germline loops: CDR1 SEHNR, CDR2 FQNEAQ (reference sequence). This chain's CDR3 is CASSPGLAGRTDTQYF. CDR3 sequence (DNA): TGTGCCAGCAGCCCCGGACTAGCGGGAAGGACAGATACGCAGTATTTT.

V usage is TRBV20-1 and J usage is TRBJ2-1, with D unclear. The CDR3 is made up of 13 amino acids. The germline gives CDR1 DFQATT, CDR2 SNEGSKA (reference sequence). The V end was cut by 5 bases, the J end by 4 bases, with 12 bases between. The CDR3 is CSARVSAYNEQFF. In DNA, the CDR3 is TGCAGTGCTCGAGTGAGCGCATACAATGAGCAGTTCTTC.

The V and J genes are TRBV6-1 and TRBJ2-7, with TRBD1 identical over 9 bases. Looked up from germline, CDR1 is MNHNS and CDR2 is SASEGT. V trimming: 7 bases; J trimming: 5 bases; junction bases outside the gene matches: 12. The CDR3 loop spans 15 amino acids. The CDR3 sequence is CASTRPGQGAHEQYF. In DNA form, the CDR3 reads TGTGCCAGCACCCGACCGGGACAGGGCGCCCACGAGCAGTACTTC.

This clonotype was detected only a few times. This chain joins TRBV6-6 and TRBJ1-3, with a possible D match to TRBD1 (5 bases). The V and J ends lost 10 bases and 2 bases respectively, with 6 bases between them. The germline CDR1 and CDR2 sequences are MNHNY and SVGAGI (reference sequence). This CDR3 has 11 residues. The CDR3 coding sequence is TGTGCCATCAGGGCTGGAAACACCATATATTTT. Encoded protein: CAIRAGNTIYF.

This clonotype occurred many times. The rearrangement uses TRBV29-1 and TRBJ1-2, with D possibly TRBD1 on 5 matching bases. The V and J ends lost 3 bases and 0 bases respectively, with 5 bases between them. The V gene's germline CDR1 is SQVTM and CDR2 ANQGSEA. CDR3 length: 12 residues. The CDR3 is CSVDRANYGYTF. CDR3 DNA: TGCAGCGTTGACAGGGCTAACTATGGCTACACCTTC.

This clonotype was detected ten times or more. The chain carries TRBV6-1 and TRBJ1-5; 7 positions match TRBD1. J was trimmed by 4 bases and V by 3 bases; bases with no gene match: 0. The CDR3 runs to 13 residues. The V gene's germline CDR1 is MNHNS and CDR2 SASEGT. The CDR3 DNA reads TGTGCCAGCAGTGACAGGGGGAATCAGCCCCAGCATTTT. This codes for CASSDRGNQPQHF.

The chain couples TRBV6-4 to TRBJ2-3; D unclear. Trimming pared 2 bases from V and 2 bases from J, leaving 5 bases between. Per germline, CDR1 MRHNA and CDR2 SNTAGT. The CDR3 consists of 13 residues. This CDR3 is CASSDHDTDTQYF. The CDR3 region has the DNA TGTGCCAGCAGTGACCACGACACAGATACGCAGTATTTT.

This clonotype was seen a few times. The V gene is TRBV27, the J gene TRBJ1-6; TRBD1 agrees at 8 bases. The CDR3 is 15 amino acids. Looked up from germline, CDR1 is MNHEY and CDR2 is SMNVEV (reference sequence). The junction had 4 bases not matched to a gene; V was cut back by 6 bases and J by 3 bases. The CDR3 sequence is CASSTDRGYNSPLHF. The DNA for the CDR3 is TGTGCCAGCAGCACCGACAGGGGCTATAATTCACCCCTCCACTTT.

This clonotype occurred a few times. This chain joins TRBV19 and TRBJ1-2; the D is unclear. The V end was cut by 10 bases, the J end by 3 bases, with 18 bases between. The CDR3 spans 14 residues. Germline assignment: CDR1 LNHDA and CDR2 SQIVND (reference sequence). CDR3 sequence (DNA): TGTGCCACCACCAACCCCGACGGGTACTATGGCTACACCTTC. Its translation: CATTNPDGYYGYTF.

The table lists this clonotype with many counts. The V and J genes are TRBV28 and TRBJ1-2, with D possibly TRBD1 on 5 matching bases. Trimming removed 5 bases from V and 4 bases from J, with 11 bases in between. CDR1 and CDR2 (germline): MDHEN, SYDVKM. This CDR3 has 13 residues. The CDR3 DNA reads as TGTGCCAGCAGTAACACAGGTCGCTATGGCTACACCTTC. As protein: CASSNTGRYGYTF.

The V gene is TRBV12-3 or TRBV12-4, the J gene TRBJ2-3; 13 bases match TRBD2. Trimming at V came to 6 bases and at J to 10 bases, leaving 16 bases not matched to a gene. The length of the CDR3 is 17 residues. The DNA for the CDR3 is TGTGCCAGCAGCAGGACTAGCGGGGGCACACAAGTATTACCGCAGTATTTT. It translates to CASSRTSGGTQVLPQYF.

This clonotype turned up a few times. DNA for the CDR3: TGTGCCAGCAGCTTTAGCGGGGGGTGGACAGATACGCAGTATTTT. This gives the protein CASSFSGGWTDTQYF. V is TRBV11-3 and J is TRBJ2-3; TRBD2 matches 10 bases. Germline V lookup: CDR1 SGHNT, CDR2 YENEEA. CDR3 length: 15 amino acids. V lost 3 bases and J lost 3; bases outside the gene matches: 3.

This clonotype was counted at least ten times. The chain joins TRBV7-2 to TRBJ2-5; D uncertain. CDR3 length: 12 residues. V shed 1 base and J shed 6 bases, with 6 bases lying between them. CDR1 and CDR2 (germline): SGHTA, FQGNSA. The CDR3 DNA follows: TGTGCCAGCAGCTTAGGTATAAAGACCCAGTACTTC. Translating gives CASSLGIKTQYF.

The chain combines TRBV11-2 with TRBJ2-3; the match to TRBD1 covers 7 bases. Trimming cost V 6 bases and J 3 bases; bases outside gene matches: 3. This CDR3 comprises 13 residues. From germline, CDR1 is SGHAT and CDR2 FQNNGV. DNA for the CDR3: TGTGCCAGCAGTTCCAGGGGGACAGATACGCAGTATTTT. It is translated as CASSSRGTDTQYF.